In this sample, the clone carrying this T cell receptor beta chain turned up many times. Its antigen is not identified. The cDNA was generated by 5'RACE with 10-nucleotide random UMIs. A single record per CDR3 protein comes from TCRdb applying MiXCR to the 5' RACE reads. The sample carries about 58,000 distinct CDR3 sequences, 3% to 4% recorded once. This sample was taken from a study of neurological immune-mediated disorders. Study-wide findings and caveats: The most TCR clonal expansion was seen in HTLV-1-associated myelopathy, whereas the least was seen in multiple sclerosis, below the level in healthy controls. It was the repertoires of 18 of 34 multiple sclerosis patients that phylogenetic grouping placed in one related-CDR3 cluster, which is a possible signature. Neither clinical nor MRI features were associated with the multiple sclerosis repertoire cluster.

The sequence derives from a woman in her fifties or sixties with multiple sclerosis. The specimen was PBMCs.

The CDR3 DNA reads as TGTGCCAGCAGCGACCCTGTGTCGGGGGAGGGGACAGATACGCAGTATTTT. It specifies CASSDPVSGEGTDTQYF. The gene calls are TRBV7-8 and TRBJ2-3; 7 bases are a match to TRBD2. The junction had 14 bases not matched to a gene; V was cut back by 5 bases and J by 3 bases. Germline CDR1 SGHVS, CDR2 FQNEAQ. The CDR3 length is 17 residues.